The 25 T cell receptor beta chains below were found in one sample sequenced in a study of control samples from healthy donors and cancer patients. The table came from immunoSEQ multiplex PCR; TCRdb's copy has only in-frame clones and leaves some out. This table has fewer than 200,000 clones, about 93% appearing once. Sequenced sample: blood. These receptors were obtained from a man aged 18 to 29 in good health.

The table lists this clone with a count of one. This rearrangement joins TRBV18 to TRBJ1-6; 8 bases line up with TRBD1. CDR3 length equals 17 residues. Germline values: CDR1 KGHSH, CDR2 LQKENI. With 2 bases clipped from V and 2 bases from J, the junction kept 5 bases outside the gene matches. The CDR3 region has the DNA TGTGCCAGCTCACCAACTCAGGGGGCGGCCTATAATTCACCCCTCCACTTT. Its protein is CASSPTQGAAYNSPLHF.

The chain employs TRBV21-1 and TRBJ1-1; TRBD1, the table's D call, lacks a check against the DNA. TRBV21-1 is an annotated pseudogene. This CDR3 region has 14 residues. The CDR3 DNA is TGTGCCAGCAGCAAAGACAGGGGCTACCCCTTGGCTTTCTTT. Translated, it gives CASSKDRGYPLAFF.

The chain combines TRBV5-4 with TRBJ1-1, with no clear D. The germline CDR1 and CDR2 sequences are SGHNT and YYREEE (reference sequence). This CDR3 has 13 residues. V was shortened by 5 bases and J by 0 bases, with 8 bases between the two germline ends. CDR3 sequence reads: CASRSTMNTEAFF. The CDR3 bases are TGTGCCAGCAGGAGTACCATGAACACTGAAGCTTTCTTT. The complete variable domain, with remaining parts taken from reference TRBV5-4 and TRBJ1-1, reads ETGVTQSPTHLIKTRGQQVTLRCSSQSGHNTVSWYQQALGQGPQFIFQYYREEENGRGNFPPRFSGLQFPNYSSELNVNALELDDSALYLCASRSTMNTEAFFGQGTRLTVV.

The V call is TRBV5-1, the J call TRBJ2-5, with D possibly TRBD1 on 6 matching bases. Germline V CDR1 and CDR2: SGHRS, YFSETQ. The CDR3 runs 13 residues. The V end was cut by 4 bases, the J end by 2 bases, with 9 bases between. The CDR3 region has the DNA TGCGCCAGCAGCCCGGACAGTCAAGAGACCCAGTACTTC. This codes for CASSPDSQETQYF.

This clone was observed a single time. This sequence joins TRBV9 and TRBJ2-3; TRBD1 matches 7 bases. The CDR3 has 14 residues. V was pared by 3 bases and J by 3 bases, with 4 bases of the junction left unmatched. Germline values: CDR1 SGDLS, CDR2 YYNGEE. CDR3 protein: CASSAYRGTDTQYF. The DNA for the CDR3 is TGTGCCAGCAGCGCCTACAGGGGTACAGATACGCAGTATTTT.

The chain joins TRBV5-8 to TRBJ1-1; D is perhaps TRBD1 (5 bases). The CDR3 has 15 amino acids. The germline V and J ends were trimmed by 4 bases and 0 bases, with 13 bases remaining between them. CDR1 SGHTS and CDR2 YDEGEE come from the germline V gene. DNA of the CDR3: TGTGCCAGCAGCCCGGGAGGAGGGGTGAACACTGAAGCTTTCTTT. Translating gives CASSPGGGVNTEAFF.

This clone occurred once. CDR3 loop: CASSQEWLAGDSTDTQYF. CDR3 bases: TGTGCCAGCAGCCAAGAGTGGCTAGCGGGTGACAGCACAGATACGCAGTATTTT. J is TRBJ2-3 and V is TRBV3-1 (or the pseudogene TRBV3-2), with 8 bases aligning to TRBD2. V was clipped by 0 bases and J by 0 bases; unmatched bases: 8. There are 18 residues in the CDR3. CDR1 is LGHDT and CDR2 is YNNKEL in the germline V gene (reference sequence).

The V call is TRBV7-2, the J call TRBJ1-5; TRBD1 matches 8 bases. V lost 4 bases and J lost 4; bases outside the gene matches: 3. The CDR3 consists of 14 residues. CDR1 is SGHTA, CDR2 FQGNSA, per germline. The CDR3 here is CASSSRQGNQPQHF. The DNA of the CDR3 is TGTGCCAGCAGCTCCCGACAGGGGAATCAGCCCCAGCATTTT. The full variable domain, rest sourced from reference TRBV7-2 and TRBJ1-5, is GAGVSQSPSNKVTEKGKDVELRCDPISGHTALYWYRQSLGQGLEFLIYFQGNSAPDKSGLPSDRFSAERTGGSVSTLTIQRTQQEDSAVYLCASSSRQGNQPQHFGDGTRLSIL.

V is TRBV6-1 and J is TRBJ2-3; D remains ambiguous. Looked up from germline, CDR1 is MNHNS and CDR2 is SASEGT. The length of the CDR3 is 15 residues. Trimming removed 0 bases at V and 1 base at J, with 8 bases between. The CDR3 DNA reads as TGTGCCAGCAGTGAAGCACCGCGGCGCACAGATACGCAGTATTTT. Residues: CASSEAPRRTDTQYF.

The V and J genes are TRBV10-2 and TRBJ1-6; 7 bases are a match to TRBD1. Germline CDR1 WSHSY, CDR2 SAAADI. V dropped 7 bases and J dropped 8; count of bases not matched to a gene: 8. There are 14 residues in the CDR3. The CDR3 bases are TGCGCCAGCAAAGACAGGGAATTAGATTCACCCCTCCACTTT. This encodes CASKDRELDSPLHF.

This clone was seen just once. J is TRBJ2-7 and V is TRBV5-1; 7 bases fit TRBD1. Per germline, CDR1 SGHRS and CDR2 YFSETQ. The CDR3 extends over 15 amino acids. After removal of 6 bases from V and 0 bases from J, the junction contained 9 bases not matched to a gene. The CDR3 region is CASKTGSMDSYEQYF. CDR3 DNA: TGCGCCAGCAAGACAGGGAGTATGGACTCCTACGAGCAGTACTTC.

The chain recombines TRBV5-1 with TRBJ1-6, with D unclear. The V end was cut by 0 bases, the J end by 2 bases, with 6 bases between. This CDR3 is 15 amino acids long. The germline V gene has CDR1 SGHRS and CDR2 YFSETQ. The chain's CDR3 is CASSLGGPYNSPLHF. CDR3 nucleotide sequence: TGCGCCAGCAGCTTGGGAGGACCCTATAATTCACCCCTCCACTTT.

The rearrangement uses TRBV12-3 or TRBV12-4 and TRBJ1-1; no reliable D call. The CDR3 has 13 amino acids. V lost 1 base and J 7 bases, leaving 10 bases between the germline ends. DNA for the CDR3: TGTGCCAGCAGTTTAGAGGTCTCCCTTGAAGCTTTCTTT. Its protein product is CASSLEVSLEAFF.

V gene TRBV18 combines with J gene TRBJ1-1; D perhaps matches TRBD1 (6 bases). V was clipped by 3 bases and J by 3 bases, with 11 bases between them. Germline V lookup: CDR1 KGHSH, CDR2 LQKENI. The CDR3 is 14 residues long. The DNA for the CDR3 is TGTGCCAGCTCACCTGAAAAGGGGGACACTGAAGCTTTCTTT. This gives the protein CASSPEKGDTEAFF.

CDR3 in DNA: TGTGCCAGCAGCCAGATGGGCAGCCATGCGTACAATGAGCAGTTCTTC. It codes for CASSQMGSHAYNEQFF. The chain carries TRBV4-2 and TRBJ2-1, with D unresolved. The CDR3 is 16 residues long. V lost 3 bases and J 4 bases, leaving 16 bases between the germline ends. Germline-derived CDR1 and CDR2 are LGHNA and YNFKEQ.

This clone was recorded once. The J gene is TRBJ2-7, the V gene TRBV5-6, with D tentatively TRBD1 (6 bases). The CDR3 spans 14 residues. The V gene lost 1 base and the J gene lost 5 bases, with 13 bases spanning the gap. The germline V gene has CDR1 SGHDT and CDR2 YYEEEE. The CDR3 region is CASSLLGASDEQYF. The CDR3 bases are TGTGCCAGCAGCTTGTTGGGGGCTAGTGACGAGCAGTACTTC.

This clone occurred once. This chain joins TRBV14 and TRBJ2-1; TRBD2 is a possible D gene (5 bases). This CDR3 is built from 16 residues. Germline values: CDR1 SGHDN, CDR2 FVKESK. The V end lost 4 bases, the J end lost 2 bases, and 15 bases lay between the germline ends. CDR3: CASSRPSAGTYNEQFF. The DNA for the CDR3 is TGTGCCAGCAGCCGCCCTTCCGCGGGCACCTACAATGAGCAGTTCTTC.

The chain uses TRBV6-6 and TRBJ2-1, with a tentative D call TRBD2 (5 bases). Trimming shortened V by 8 bases and J by 0 bases, and 14 bases separated the two germline ends. CDR1 MNHNY and CDR2 SVGAGI come from the germline V gene (reference sequence). The CDR3 has 15 residues. The CDR3 nucleotides read TGTGCCAGCTCAACGAGCGGACTCTCCTACAATGAGCAGTTCTTC. The encoded protein is CASSTSGLSYNEQFF.

The chain carries TRBV7-3 and TRBJ1-6; possible D gene TRBD1, 5 bases. V shed 2 bases and J shed 6 bases, with 14 bases lying between them. This CDR3 contains 16 residues. CDR1 and CDR2 from the germline V gene are SGHTA and FQGTGA. CDR3 sequence: CASSLRGRGSNSPLHF. CDR3 coding DNA: TGTGCCAGCAGCTTACGGGGTAGGGGCAGTAATTCACCCCTCCACTTT.

This rearrangement joins TRBV5-4 to TRBJ1-6, with D possibly TRBD1 on 6 matching bases. CDR3 length: 14 amino acids. CDR1 is SGHNT, CDR2 YYREEE, per germline (reference sequence). V was cut by 5 bases and J by 4 bases, with 10 bases left in between. The CDR3 reads CASSQQGYNSPLHF. For the CDR3, the DNA is TGTGCCAGCAGTCAGCAGGGGTATAATTCACCCCTCCACTTT.

The V and J genes are TRBV7-9 and TRBJ2-3, with D maybe TRBD1 (5 bases). Germline lookup yields CDR1 SEHNR and CDR2 FQNEAQ (reference sequence). Trimming shortened V by 3 bases and J by 4 bases, and 8 bases separated the two germline ends. The CDR3 sequence is 13 residues long. CDR3 sequence reads: CASSFRGSDTQYF. The CDR3 DNA reads TGTGCCAGCAGCTTTAGGGGTTCAGATACGCAGTATTTT.

This clone was detected a few times. The chain uses TRBV10-3 and TRBJ2-3, with D maybe TRBD1 (6 bases). This CDR3 spans 11 amino acids. V was shortened by 8 bases and J by 4 bases, with 7 bases between the two germline ends. Germline V lookup: CDR1 ENHRY, CDR2 SYGVKD. The CDR3 spells CAIGGPDTQYF. The DNA of the CDR3 is TGTGCCATCGGGGGCCCAGATACGCAGTATTTT.

This sequence joins TRBV5-4 and TRBJ2-4, with D uncertain. Germline V lookup: CDR1 SGHNT, CDR2 YYREEE (reference sequence). The CDR3 consists of 14 residues. The V and J ends lost 0 bases and 3 bases respectively, with 7 bases between them. The CDR3: CASSLAGGKNIQYF. CDR3 DNA sequence: TGTGCCAGCAGCTTGGCCGGCGGCAAAAACATTCAGTACTTC.

The CDR3: CASSKLARRGPCGCTDTQYF. For the CDR3, the DNA is TGTGCCAGCAGCAAATTAGCGCGGCGGGGGCCCTGCGGGTGCACAGATACGCAGTATTTT. The chain uses TRBV21-1 and TRBJ2-3; TRBD2 is the table's D call, not checked against the DNA. TRBV21-1 is listed as a pseudogene. The CDR3 consists of 20 residues.

This clone has only one observation. The CDR3 region is CASTPEGGQGIILDSPLHF. In DNA form, the CDR3 reads TGTGCCAGTACCCCGGAGGGTGGACAGGGGATTATATTGGATTCACCCCTCCACTTT. The V call is TRBV19, the J call TRBJ1-6, with TRBD1 matching over 9 bases. Losses at the gene ends were 7 bases for V and 8 bases for J; bases not matched to a gene: 21. The CDR3 runs 19 residues. Germline lookup yields CDR1 LNHDA and CDR2 SQIVND (reference sequence).